A selection of T cell receptor beta chains follows, all from one sample in a study of blood T cell repertoires in COVID-19. The repertoire was sequenced with immunoSEQ multiplex PCR; TCRdb's copy has only in-frame clones and lacks some. Here the sample spans about 70,000 clones, about 68% being singletons. Sequenced input: peripheral blood. These receptors came from a woman between 70 and 85 years old with acute or convalescent COVID-19. Both conserved end residues are part of each CDR3. A D gene is named only where the DNA matches it firmly. Size tells how often a clone was seen (once, few, many) or the class of an expanded clone, and some rows leave it out.

17 TRBJ1-2 NA NA TRBV21-1 TGTGCCAGCAGCAAAATGGAGGGCCCGGGACAGGGCTATGGCTACACCTTC CASSKMEGPGQGYGYTF
13 TRBJ1-2 NA few TRBV6-5 TGTGCCGGCTGGACAGCCGCCAACTATGGCTACACCTTC CAGWTAANYGYTF
18 TRBJ1-1 NA NA TRBV2 TGTGCCAGCAGCGTACCCCGGGCGGGAGGAACACTGAACACTGAAGCTTTCTTT CASSVPRAGGTLNTEAFF
15 TRBJ2-1 NA NA TRBV7-2 TGTGCCAGCAGGAGATCAGGACAGATCTACAATGAGCAGTTCTTC CASRRSGQIYNEQFF
15 TRBJ1-5 TRBD1 NA TRBV7-9 TGTGCCAGCAGCTCACAGGGGAGTAACAATCAGCCCCAGCATTTT CASSSQGSNNQPQHF
13 TRBJ1-1 NA NA TRBV6-5 TGTGCCATATCCAGGGCCCTGAACACTGAAGCTTTCTTT CAISRALNTEAFF
15 TRBJ1-3 NA NA TRBV9 TGTGCCAGCAGCGTATCACAGGGAGCGGGAAACACCATATATTTT CASSVSQGAGNTIYF
12 TRBJ1-1 TRBD1 NA TRBV28 TGTGCCAGCAGTTTCAGGGGGACTGAAGCTTTCTTT CASSFRGTEAFF
12 TRBJ1-1 TRBD1 NA TRBV2 TGTGCCAGCAGTGGCCTCAGGGGGCAAGCTTTCTTT CASSGLRGQAFF
14 TRBJ2-4 NA once TRBV7-2 TGTGCCAGCAGTGAGGATCCGAAAAGGAACATTCAGTACTTC CASSEDPKRNIQYF
15 TRBJ1-2 NA once TRBV21-1 TGTGCCAGCACCAACACAGGGGATTCTAACTATGGCTACACCTTC CASTNTGDSNYGYTF
13 TRBJ2-1 NA NA TRBV5-4 TGTGCCAGCAGCCCTGGACTACCCAATGAGCAGTTCTTC CASSPGLPNEQFF
12 TRBJ1-2 NA NA TRBV12-3/TRBV12-4 TGTGCCAGCAGTTTGGACAGCTATGGCTACACCTTC CASSLDSYGYTF